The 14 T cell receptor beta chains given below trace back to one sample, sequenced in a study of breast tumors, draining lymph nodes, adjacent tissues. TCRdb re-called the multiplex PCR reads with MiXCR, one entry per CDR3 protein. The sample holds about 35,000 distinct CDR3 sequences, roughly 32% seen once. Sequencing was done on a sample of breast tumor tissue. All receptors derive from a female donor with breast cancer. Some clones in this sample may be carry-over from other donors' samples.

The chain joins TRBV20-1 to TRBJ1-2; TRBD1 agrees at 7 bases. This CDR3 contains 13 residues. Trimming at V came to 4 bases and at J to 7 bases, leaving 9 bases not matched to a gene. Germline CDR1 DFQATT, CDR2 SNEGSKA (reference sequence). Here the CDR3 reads CSANDREVGGYTF. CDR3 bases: TGCAGTGCTAACGACAGGGAGGTTGGTGGCTACACCTTC.

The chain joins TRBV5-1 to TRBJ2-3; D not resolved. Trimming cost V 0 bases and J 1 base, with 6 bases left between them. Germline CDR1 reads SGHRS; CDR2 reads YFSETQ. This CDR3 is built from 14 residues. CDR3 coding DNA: TGCGCCAGCAGCTTGGTGCCTCGCACAGATACGCAGTATTTT. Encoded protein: CASSLVPRTDTQYF.

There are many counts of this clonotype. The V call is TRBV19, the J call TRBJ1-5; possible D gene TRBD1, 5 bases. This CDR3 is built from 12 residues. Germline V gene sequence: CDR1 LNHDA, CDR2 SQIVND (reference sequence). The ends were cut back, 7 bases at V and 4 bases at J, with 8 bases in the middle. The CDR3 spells CASTQGNQPQHF. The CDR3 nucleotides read TGTGCCAGTACTCAGGGTAATCAGCCCCAGCATTTT.

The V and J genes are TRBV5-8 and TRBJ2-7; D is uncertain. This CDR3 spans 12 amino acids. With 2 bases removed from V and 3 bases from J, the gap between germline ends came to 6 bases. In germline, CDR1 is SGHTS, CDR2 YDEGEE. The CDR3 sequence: CASSFNYYEQYF. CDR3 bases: TGTGCCAGCAGCTTTAACTACTACGAGCAGTACTTC.

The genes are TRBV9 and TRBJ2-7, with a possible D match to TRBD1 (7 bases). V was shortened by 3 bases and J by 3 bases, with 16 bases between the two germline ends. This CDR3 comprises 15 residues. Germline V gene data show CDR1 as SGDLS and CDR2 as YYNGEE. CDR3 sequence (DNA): TGTGCCAGCAGCGGAGGGGCAGGGGGACTCTACGAGCAGTACTTC. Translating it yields CASSGGAGGLYEQYF.

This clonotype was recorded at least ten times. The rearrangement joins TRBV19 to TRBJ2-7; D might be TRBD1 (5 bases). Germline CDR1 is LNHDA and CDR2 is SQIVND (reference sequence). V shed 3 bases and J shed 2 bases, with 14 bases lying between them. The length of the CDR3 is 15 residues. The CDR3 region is CASSIEAGNTYEQYF. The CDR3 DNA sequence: TGTGCCAGTAGTATTGAGGCAGGGAACACCTACGAGCAGTACTTC.

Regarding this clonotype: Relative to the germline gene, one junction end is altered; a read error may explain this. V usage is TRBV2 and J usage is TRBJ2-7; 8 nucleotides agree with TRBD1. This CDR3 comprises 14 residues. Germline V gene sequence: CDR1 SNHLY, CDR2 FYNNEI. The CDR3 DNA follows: TGCGCCGGCGCCGGGACAGGCAGCCCCTACGAGCAGTACTTC. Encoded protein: CAGAGTGSPYEQYF. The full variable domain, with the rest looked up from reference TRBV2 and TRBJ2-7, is EPEVTQTPSHQVTQMGQEVILRCVPISNHLYFYWYRQILGQKVEFLVSFYNNEISEKSEIFDDQFSVERPDGSNFTLKIRSTKLEDSAMYFCAGAGTGSPYEQYFGPGTRLTVT.

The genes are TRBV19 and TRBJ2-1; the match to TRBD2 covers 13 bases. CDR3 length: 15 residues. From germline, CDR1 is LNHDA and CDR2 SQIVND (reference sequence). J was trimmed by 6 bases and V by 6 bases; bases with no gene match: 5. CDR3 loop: CASRLTSGGPNEQFF. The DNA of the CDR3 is TGTGCCAGTAGGCTGACTAGCGGGGGGCCCAATGAGCAGTTCTTC.

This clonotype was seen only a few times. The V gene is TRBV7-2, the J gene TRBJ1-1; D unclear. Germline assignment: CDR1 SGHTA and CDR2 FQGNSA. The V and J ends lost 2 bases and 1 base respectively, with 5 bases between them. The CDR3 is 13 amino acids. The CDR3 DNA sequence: TGTGCCAGCAGCTTATCCGGGAACACTGAAGCTTTCTTT. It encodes CASSLSGNTEAFF.

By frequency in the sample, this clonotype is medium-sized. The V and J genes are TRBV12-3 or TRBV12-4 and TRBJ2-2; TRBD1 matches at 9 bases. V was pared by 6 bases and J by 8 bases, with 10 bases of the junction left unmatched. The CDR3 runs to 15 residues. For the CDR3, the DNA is TGTGCCAGCAGCCGCGGACAGGGGATGTTGGGGGAGCTGTTTTTT. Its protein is CASSRGQGMLGELFF.

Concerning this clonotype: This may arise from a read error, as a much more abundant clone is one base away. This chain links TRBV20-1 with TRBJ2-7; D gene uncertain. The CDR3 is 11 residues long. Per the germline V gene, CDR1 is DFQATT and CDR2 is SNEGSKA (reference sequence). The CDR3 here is CSAETSYKQYF. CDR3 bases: TGCAGTGCAGAGACCTCCTACAAGCAGTACTTC.

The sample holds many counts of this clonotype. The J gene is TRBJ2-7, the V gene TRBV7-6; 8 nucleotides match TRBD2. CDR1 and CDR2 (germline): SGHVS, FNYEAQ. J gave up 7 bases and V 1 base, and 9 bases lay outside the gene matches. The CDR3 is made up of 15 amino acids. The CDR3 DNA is TGTGCCAGCAGCTTAGGTCTAGCGGGTACGGAAGAGCAGTACTTC. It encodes CASSLGLAGTEEQYF. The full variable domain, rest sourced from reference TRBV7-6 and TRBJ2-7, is GAGVSQSPRYKVTKRGQDVALRCDPISGHVSLYWYRQALGQGPEFLTYFNYEAQQDKSGLPNDRFSAERPEGSISTLTIQRTEQRDSAMYRCASSLGLAGTEEQYFGPGTRLTVT.

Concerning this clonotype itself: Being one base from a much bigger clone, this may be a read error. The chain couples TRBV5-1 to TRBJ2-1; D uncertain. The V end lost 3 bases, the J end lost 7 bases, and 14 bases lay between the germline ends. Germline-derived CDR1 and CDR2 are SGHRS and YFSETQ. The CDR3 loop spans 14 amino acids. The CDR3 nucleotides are TGCGCCAGCAGCTCCGGGCCTACTGCGAATGAGCAGTTCTTC. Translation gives CASSSGPTANEQFF.

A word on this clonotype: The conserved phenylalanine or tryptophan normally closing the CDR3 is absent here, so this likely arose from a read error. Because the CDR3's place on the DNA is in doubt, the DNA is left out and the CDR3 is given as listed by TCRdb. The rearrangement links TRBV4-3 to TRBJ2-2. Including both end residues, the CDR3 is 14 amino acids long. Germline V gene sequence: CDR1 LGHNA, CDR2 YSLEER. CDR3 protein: CASSPSTNTGELLS.